Given below is one T cell receptor (beta chain) in context. Its specificity is not known. Repertoires were generated with immunoSEQ multiplex PCR, while TCRdb's copy carries only in-frame clones and drops some. The table has about 820,000 clones, more than 85% seen once. This record belongs to a study of shared clonotypes between healthy human individuals. Study-level points and caveats: The expectation was that sequencing depth would affect clonotype sharing among donors. Clonotypes shared by all four sorted-subset donors had higher generation probabilities than non-shared clonotypes.

The V gene's germline CDR1 is MGHRA and CDR2 YSYEKL. The V end lost 2 bases, the J end lost 3 bases, and 19 bases lay between the germline ends. CDR3 size: 18 residues. Only CD45RO-negative cells positively selected for CCR7 counted as naive CD8 cells, so terminally differentiated effector memory CD45RA+ cells were excluded. This chain connects TRBV4-1 to TRBJ2-2; D is ambiguous. This TCR derives from a man aged 30 to 45 in good health. Sequenced: naive CD8+ T cells sorted from blood. CDR3 in amino acids: CASSQFFPSATHTGELFF. CDR3 nucleotide sequence: TGCGCCAGCAGCCAATTCTTCCCATCAGCAACTCACACCGGGGAGCTGTTTTTT.